The source of this T cell receptor (beta chain) is a study of metastatic and nonmetastatic thyroid tumors. Study-level points and caveats: Reports indicated that malignant thyroid tumors showed significantly higher TCR beta diversity than benign nodules did, in blood and tumor.

Through MiXCR, TCRdb re-clonotyped the PCR reads. This sample yields around 18,000 clones, of which 34% are seen a single time; more than 15% belongs to the top ten. A single count supports this clone. No antigen is known for it. The junction shows a germline mismatch at one end, possibly a read error. Other DNA sequences from this sample encode an identical CDR3 as well. Ahead of thyroid surgery, no patient had received treatment of any kind. The CDR3 totals 16 residues. Germline V gene sequence: CDR1 SGHRS, CDR2 YFSETQ. This TCR was sampled from a female donor with papillary thyroid cancer or a benign thyroid nodule (not recorded which). Some clones in this sample may be carry-over from other donors' samples. The chain recombines TRBV5-1 with TRBJ2-2; D might be TRBD1 (5 bases). The sequencing input was tumor tissue. The CDR3 protein is CASSLIQGGNTGELFF. The CDR3 bases are TGCGCCAGCAGCTTAATCCAGGGCGGTAACACTGGGGAGCTGTTTTTT.